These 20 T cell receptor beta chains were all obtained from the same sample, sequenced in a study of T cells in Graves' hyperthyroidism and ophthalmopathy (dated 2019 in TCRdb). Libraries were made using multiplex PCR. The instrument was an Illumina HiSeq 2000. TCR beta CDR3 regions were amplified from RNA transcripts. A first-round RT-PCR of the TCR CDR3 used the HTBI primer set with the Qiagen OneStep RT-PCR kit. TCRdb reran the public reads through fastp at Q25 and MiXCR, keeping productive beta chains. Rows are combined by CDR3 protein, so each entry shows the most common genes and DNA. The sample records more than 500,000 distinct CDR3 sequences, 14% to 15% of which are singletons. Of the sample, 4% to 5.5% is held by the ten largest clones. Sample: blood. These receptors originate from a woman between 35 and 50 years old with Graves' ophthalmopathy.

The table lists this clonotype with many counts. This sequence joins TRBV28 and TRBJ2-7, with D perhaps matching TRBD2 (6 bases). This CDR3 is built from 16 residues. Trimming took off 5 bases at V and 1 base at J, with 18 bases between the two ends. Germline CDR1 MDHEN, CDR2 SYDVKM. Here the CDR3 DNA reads TGTGCCAGCAGTAGACTAGTCGAGCGTACTTCCTACGAGCAGTACTTC. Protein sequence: CASSRLVERTSYEQYF.

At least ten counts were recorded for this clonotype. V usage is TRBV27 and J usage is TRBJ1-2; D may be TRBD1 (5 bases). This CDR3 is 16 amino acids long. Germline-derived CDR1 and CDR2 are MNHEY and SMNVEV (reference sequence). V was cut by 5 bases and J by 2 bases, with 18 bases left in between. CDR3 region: CASSIFGTPGNYGYTF. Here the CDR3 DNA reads TGTGCCAGCAGTATATTCGGGACTCCCGGGAACTATGGCTACACCTTC.

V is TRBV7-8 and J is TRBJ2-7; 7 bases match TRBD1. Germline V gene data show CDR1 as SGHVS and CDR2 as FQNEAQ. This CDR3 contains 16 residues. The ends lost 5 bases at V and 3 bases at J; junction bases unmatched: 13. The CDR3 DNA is TGTGCCAGCAGCCACGCAAGTCTGGGACAGAGCTACGAGCAGTACTTC. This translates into CASSHASLGQSYEQYF.

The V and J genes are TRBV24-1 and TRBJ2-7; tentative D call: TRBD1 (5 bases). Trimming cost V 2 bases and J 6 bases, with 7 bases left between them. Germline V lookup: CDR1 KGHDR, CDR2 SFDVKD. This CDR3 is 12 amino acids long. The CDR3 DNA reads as TGTGCCACCAGTGATTATAGGGGCGAGCAGTACTTC. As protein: CATSDYRGEQYF.

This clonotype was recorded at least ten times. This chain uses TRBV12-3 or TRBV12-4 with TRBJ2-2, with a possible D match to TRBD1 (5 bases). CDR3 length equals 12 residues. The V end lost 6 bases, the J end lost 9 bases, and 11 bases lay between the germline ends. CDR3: CASSQGSRELFF. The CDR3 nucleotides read TGTGCCAGCAGCCAGGGTTCCAGGGAGCTGTTTTTT.

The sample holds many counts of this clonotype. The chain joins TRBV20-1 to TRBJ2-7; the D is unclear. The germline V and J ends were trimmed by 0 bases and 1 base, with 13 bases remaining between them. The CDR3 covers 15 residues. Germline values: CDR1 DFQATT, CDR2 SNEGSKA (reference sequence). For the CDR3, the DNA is TGCAGTGCTAGAGATGTCGTGGGCAGTTCCTACGAGCAGTACTTC. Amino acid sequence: CSARDVVGSSYEQYF.

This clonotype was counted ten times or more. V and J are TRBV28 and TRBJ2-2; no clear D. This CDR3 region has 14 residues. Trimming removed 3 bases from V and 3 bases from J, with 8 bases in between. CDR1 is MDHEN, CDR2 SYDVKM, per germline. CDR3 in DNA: TGTGCCAGCAGTTTCGGTTCGTACACCGGGGAGCTGTTTTTT. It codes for CASSFGSYTGELFF.

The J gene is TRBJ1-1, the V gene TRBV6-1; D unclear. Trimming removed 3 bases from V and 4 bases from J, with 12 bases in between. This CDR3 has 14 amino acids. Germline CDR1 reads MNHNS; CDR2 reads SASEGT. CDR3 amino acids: CASSEMTVATEAFF. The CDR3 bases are TGTGCCAGCAGTGAGATGACGGTGGCCACTGAAGCTTTCTTT.

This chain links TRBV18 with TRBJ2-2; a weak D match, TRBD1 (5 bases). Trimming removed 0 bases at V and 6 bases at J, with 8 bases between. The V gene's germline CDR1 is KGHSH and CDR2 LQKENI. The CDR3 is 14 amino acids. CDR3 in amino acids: CASSPPSRAGELFF. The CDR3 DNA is TGTGCCAGCTCACCACCGAGCAGGGCCGGGGAGCTGTTTTTT. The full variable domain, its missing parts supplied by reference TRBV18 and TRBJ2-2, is NAGVMQNPRHLVRRRGQEARLRCSPMKGHSHVYWYRQLPEEGLKFMVYLQKENIIDESGMPKERFSAEFPKEGPSILRIQQVVRGDSAAYFCASSPPSRAGELFFGEGSRLTVL.

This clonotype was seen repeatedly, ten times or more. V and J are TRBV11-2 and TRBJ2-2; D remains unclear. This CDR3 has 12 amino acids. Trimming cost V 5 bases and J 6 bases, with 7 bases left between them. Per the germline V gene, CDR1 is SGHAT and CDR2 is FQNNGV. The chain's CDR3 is CASSPLSGELFF. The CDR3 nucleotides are TGTGCCAGCAGCCCGCTTTCCGGGGAGCTGTTTTTT.

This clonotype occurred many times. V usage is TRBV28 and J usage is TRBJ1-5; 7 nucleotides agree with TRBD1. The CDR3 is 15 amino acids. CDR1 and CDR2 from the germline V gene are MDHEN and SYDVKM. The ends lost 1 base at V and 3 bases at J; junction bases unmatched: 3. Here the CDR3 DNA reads TGTGCCAGCAGTTTATCGGGACAGCTCAATCAGCCCCAGCATTTT. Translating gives CASSLSGQLNQPQHF.

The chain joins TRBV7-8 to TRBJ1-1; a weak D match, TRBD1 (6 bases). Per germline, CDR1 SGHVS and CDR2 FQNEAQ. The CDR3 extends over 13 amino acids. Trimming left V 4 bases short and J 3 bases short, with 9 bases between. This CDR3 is CASSSNRDTEAFF. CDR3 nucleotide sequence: TGTGCCAGCAGCTCGAACAGGGACACTGAAGCTTTCTTT.

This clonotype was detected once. The DNA of the CDR3 is TGTGCCAGCCTCAGGGGATACGAGCAGTACTTC. Translated, it gives CASLRGYEQYF. The chain links TRBV6-1 to TRBJ2-7; D perhaps matches TRBD1 (6 bases). The CDR3 runs to 11 residues. Trimming took 8 bases from V and 4 from J, leaving 9 bases between them. Per the germline V gene, CDR1 is MNHNS and CDR2 is SASEGT.

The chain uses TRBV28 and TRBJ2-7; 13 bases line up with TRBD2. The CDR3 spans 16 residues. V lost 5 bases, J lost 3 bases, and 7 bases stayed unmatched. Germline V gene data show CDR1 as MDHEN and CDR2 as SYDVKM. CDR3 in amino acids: CASSLGTSGVVYEQYF. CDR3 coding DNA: TGTGCCAGCAGTCTCGGGACTAGCGGGGTTGTCTACGAGCAGTACTTC.

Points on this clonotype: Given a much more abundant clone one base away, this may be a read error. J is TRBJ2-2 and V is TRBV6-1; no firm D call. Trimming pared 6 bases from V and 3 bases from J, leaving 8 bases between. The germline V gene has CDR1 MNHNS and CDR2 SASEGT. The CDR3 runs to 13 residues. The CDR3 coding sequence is TGTGCCAGCAGCTGGGGATACACCGGGGAGCTGTTTTTT. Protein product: CASSWGYTGELFF.

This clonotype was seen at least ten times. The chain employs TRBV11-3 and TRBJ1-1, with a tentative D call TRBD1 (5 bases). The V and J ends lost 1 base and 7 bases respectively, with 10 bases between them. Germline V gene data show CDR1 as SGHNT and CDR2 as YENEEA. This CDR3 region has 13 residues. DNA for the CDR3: TGTGCCAGCAGCTTAGCAGGGCCCTATGAAGCTTTCTTT. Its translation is CASSLAGPYEAFF.

CDR3 sequence: CASSSPDRASNQPQHF. CDR3 DNA: TGTGCCAGTAGTTCCCCGGACAGGGCAAGCAATCAGCCCCAGCATTTT. V and J are TRBV19 and TRBJ1-5, with 8 bases identical to TRBD1. The CDR3 spans 16 residues. With V trimmed by 5 bases and J by 1 base, 7 bases remained unmatched. The V gene's germline CDR1 is LNHDA and CDR2 SQIVND (reference sequence).

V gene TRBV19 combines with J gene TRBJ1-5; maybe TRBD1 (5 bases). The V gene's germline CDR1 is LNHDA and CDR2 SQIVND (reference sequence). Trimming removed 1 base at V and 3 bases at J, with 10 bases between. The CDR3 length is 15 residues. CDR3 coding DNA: TGTGCCAGTAGTATAGTACAGGAGATCAATCAGCCCCAGCATTTT. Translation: CASSIVQEINQPQHF.

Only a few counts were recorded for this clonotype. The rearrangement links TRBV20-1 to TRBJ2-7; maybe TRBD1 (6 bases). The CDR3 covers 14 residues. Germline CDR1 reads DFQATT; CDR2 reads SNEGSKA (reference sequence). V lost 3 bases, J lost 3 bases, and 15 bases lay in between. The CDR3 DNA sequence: TGCAGTGCTAGTACAGGGTCCTCAATCTACGAGCAGTACTTC. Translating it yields CSASTGSSIYEQYF.

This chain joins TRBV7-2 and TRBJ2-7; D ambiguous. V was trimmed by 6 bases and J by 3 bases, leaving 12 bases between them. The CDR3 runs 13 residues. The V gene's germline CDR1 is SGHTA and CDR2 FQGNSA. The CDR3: CASSPSLGYEQYF. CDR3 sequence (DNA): TGTGCCAGCAGTCCTTCCTTGGGCTACGAGCAGTACTTC. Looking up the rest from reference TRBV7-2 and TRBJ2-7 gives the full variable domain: GAGVSQSPSNKVTEKGKDVELRCDPISGHTALYWYRQSLGQGLEFLIYFQGNSAPDKSGLPSDRFSAERTGGSVSTLTIQRTQQEDSAVYLCASSPSLGYEQYFGPGTRLTVT.